What follows is one TCR beta chain and its context. Assay: immunoSEQ multiplex PCR; the TCRdb copy retains only in-frame clones and omits some. The data hold under 1,100,000 clones, with 65% to 75% observed a single time. The data stem from a study of shared clonotypes between healthy human individuals. For the study at large: Those who served as donors were a couple of women and a few men between the ages of 18 and 49.

Naive CD4+ cells were CD45RA-selected; the remaining cells were memory. Sequenced: memory CD4+ T cells sorted from blood. Subset defined: CD45RA-negative fraction. The clonotype was recovered from a young man in good health.

As DNA, the CDR3 is TGTGCCAGTAGCTCACAGGGGCAAGCCTATGGCTACACCTTC. Its protein product is CASSSQGQAYGYTF. The chain combines TRBV19 with TRBJ1-2; 7 bases are a match to TRBD1. Germline V CDR1 and CDR2: LNHDA, SQIVND (reference sequence). J was trimmed by 4 bases and V by 6 bases; bases with no gene match: 8. The CDR3 is 14 residues long.